Below, 15 T cell receptor beta chains from the same sample are listed, as sequenced in a study of CD8+ T cells in alopecia areata. RNA extraction was followed by reverse transcription into cDNA, which acted as the sequencing template. Repertoires were generated with immunoSEQ multiplex PCR, while TCRdb's copy carries only in-frame clones and drops some. The sample holds about 110,000 clones, roughly 64% seen once. The sequenced sample was CD8+ T cells sorted from blood. Receptors originate from a human donor in good health.

The J gene is TRBJ2-5, the V gene TRBV15; a weak D match, TRBD2 (7 bases). Trimming pared 0 bases from V and 4 bases from J, leaving 18 bases between. The germline gives CDR1 LNHNV, CDR2 YYDKDF (reference sequence). The CDR3 length is 17 residues. The chain's CDR3 is CATSREGGPFVGETQYF. In DNA form, the CDR3 reads TGTGCCACCAGCAGAGAGGGGGGGCCGTTCGTGGGAGAGACCCAGTACTTC.

This clone was seen only a few times. The V call is TRBV28, the J call TRBJ2-5; D gene ambiguous. Trimming left V 4 bases short and J 4 bases short, with 4 bases between. Germline V lookup: CDR1 MDHEN, CDR2 SYDVKM. The CDR3 runs to 11 residues. The CDR3: CASSSSETQYF. CDR3 in DNA: TGTGCCAGCAGTTCATCAGAGACCCAGTACTTC.

This clone came up a few times. The rearrangement joins TRBV28 to TRBJ1-1; the D gene is possibly TRBD1 (6 bases). The germline gives CDR1 MDHEN, CDR2 SYDVKM. The CDR3 loop spans 15 amino acids. V lost 1 base, J lost 2 bases, and 11 bases lay in between. The CDR3 protein is CASSLLGTPNTEAFF. CDR3 nucleotide sequence: TGTGCCAGCAGTTTATTGGGGACACCTAACACTGAAGCTTTCTTT.

The CDR3 region has the DNA TGTGCCAGCAGTGAAATTCGGACGGCGAACACCTACAATGAGCAGTTCTTC. This codes for CASSEIRTANTYNEQFF. The V call is TRBV13, the J call TRBJ2-1; D unresolved. CDR3 size: 17 residues. V shed 6 bases and J shed 2 bases, with 20 bases lying between them. CDR1 and CDR2 (germline): PRHDT, FYEKMQ (reference sequence).

This rearrangement joins TRBV28 to TRBJ2-7; D ambiguous. This CDR3 has 16 amino acids. V was clipped by 1 base and J by 0 bases, with 13 bases between them. Germline V CDR1 and CDR2: MDHEN, SYDVKM. The CDR3 loop is CASSLFDDSFSYEQYF. CDR3 in DNA: TGTGCCAGCAGTTTATTCGATGATTCCTTCTCCTACGAGCAGTACTTC.

The J gene is TRBJ2-7, the V gene TRBV4-1; D possibly corresponds to TRBD2 (5 bases). The length of the CDR3 is 14 residues. Germline V gene sequence: CDR1 MGHRA, CDR2 YSYEKL. The V end was cut by 1 base, the J end by 3 bases, with 10 bases between. CDR3 amino acids: CASSQGGGGYEQYF. The CDR3 DNA reads TGCGCCAGCAGCCAAGGGGGTGGAGGCTACGAGCAGTACTTC.

This clone has just a few counts. This chain connects TRBV28 to TRBJ2-6; weak D call: TRBD2 (6 bases). The CDR3 sequence is 18 residues long. The V and J ends lost 3 bases and 1 base respectively, with 16 bases between them. CDR1 and CDR2 (germline): MDHEN, SYDVKM. Here the CDR3 DNA reads TGTGCCAGCAGTTTGAGCTACTACGGGGGTTCTGGGGCCAACGTCCTGACTTTC. Translation gives CASSLSYYGGSGANVLTF.

This chain connects TRBV5-6 to TRBJ1-2; D unclear. Germline V gene data show CDR1 as SGHDT and CDR2 as YYEEEE. Trimming removed 2 bases from V and 3 bases from J, with 14 bases in between. The CDR3 consists of 15 residues. CDR3 in amino acids: CASSFPTYSDYGYTF. Written as DNA, the CDR3 is TGTGCCAGCAGCTTCCCAACCTACAGTGACTATGGCTACACCTTC.

The gene calls are TRBV18 and TRBJ2-2; D may be TRBD2 (5 bases). V was trimmed by 2 bases and J by 0 bases, leaving 10 bases between them. CDR3 length: 16 residues. Germline CDR1 and CDR2: KGHSH and LQKENI. This chain's CDR3 is CASSPVEGANTGELFF. For the CDR3, the DNA is TGTGCCAGCTCACCAGTCGAGGGCGCGAACACCGGGGAGCTGTTTTTT.

J is TRBJ2-3 and V is TRBV7-9, with 7 nucleotides matching TRBD2. This CDR3 region has 15 residues. Germline lookup yields CDR1 SEHNR and CDR2 FQNEAQ (reference sequence). After removal of 4 bases from V and 5 bases from J, the junction contained 9 bases not matched to a gene. The CDR3 is CASSYWGSGEDTQYF. In nucleotides, the CDR3 is TGTGCCAGCAGCTACTGGGGCAGCGGGGAAGATACGCAGTATTTT.

In this sample, this clone turned up a few times. The identical CDR3 is also encoded by other nucleotide sequences in the sample. V usage is TRBV6-1 and J usage is TRBJ2-5; possible D gene TRBD2, 7 bases. The CDR3 covers 15 residues. From germline, CDR1 is MNHNS and CDR2 SASEGT. Trimming took 0 bases from V and 2 from J, leaving 10 bases between them. CDR3 sequence reads: CASSEAGGGQETQYF. In DNA form, the CDR3 reads TGTGCCAGCAGTGAAGCGGGAGGGGGTCAAGAGACCCAGTACTTC.

V gene TRBV5-1 combines with J gene TRBJ2-1; 8 positions match TRBD1. This CDR3 comprises 14 residues. The germline V gene encodes CDR1 SGHRS and CDR2 YFSETQ. The V segment lost 0 bases and the J segment 8 bases; nucleotides outside the gene matches: 4. As DNA, the CDR3 is TGCGCCAGCAGCTTGGAAACCAGGGGGCATGAGCAGTTCTTC. Amino acids: CASSLETRGHEQFF.

This clone was seen a handful of times. The chain couples TRBV25-1 to TRBJ2-5, with a possible D match to TRBD2 (7 bases). The CDR3 has 15 amino acids. V was shortened by 2 bases and J by 2 bases, with 12 bases between the two germline ends. CDR1 MGHDK and CDR2 SYGVNS come from the germline V gene. CDR3 sequence: CASSEGAGAQETQYF. CDR3 nucleotide sequence: TGTGCCAGCAGTGAAGGGGCGGGGGCACAAGAGACCCAGTACTTC.

This chain connects TRBV23-1 to TRBJ2-3; D gene unclear. TRBV23-1 is classed as an ORF, of uncertain function. V dropped 0 bases and J dropped 1 base, with 11 bases sitting between them. The CDR3 is made up of 16 amino acids. The chain's CDR3 is CASSQSGSSGTDTQYF. The CDR3 DNA sequence: TGCGCCAGCAGTCAATCGGGCTCCTCTGGCACAGATACGCAGTATTTT.

This clone was seen a handful of times. The chain combines TRBV5-6 with TRBJ1-2; D uncertain. CDR1 is SGHDT and CDR2 is YYEEEE in the germline V gene. The CDR3 covers 16 residues. V shed 2 bases and J shed 0 bases, with 14 bases lying between them. For the CDR3, the DNA is TGTGCCAGCAGCTTCGGATTTCCCGCTCCTAACTATGGCTACACCTTC. The encoded protein is CASSFGFPAPNYGYTF.